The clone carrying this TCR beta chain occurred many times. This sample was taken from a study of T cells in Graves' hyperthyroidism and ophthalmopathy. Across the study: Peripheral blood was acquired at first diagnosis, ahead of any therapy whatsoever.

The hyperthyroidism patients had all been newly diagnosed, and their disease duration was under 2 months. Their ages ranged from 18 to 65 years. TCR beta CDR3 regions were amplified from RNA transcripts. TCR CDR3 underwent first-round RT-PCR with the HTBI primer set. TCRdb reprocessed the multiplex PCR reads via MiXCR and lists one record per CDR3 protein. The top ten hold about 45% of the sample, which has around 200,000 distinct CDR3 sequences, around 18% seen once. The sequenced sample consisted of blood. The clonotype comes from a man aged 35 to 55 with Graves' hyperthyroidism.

The DNA of the CDR3 is TGTGCCAGCTCAGGGGGTGGACAAGAGACCCAGTACTTC. This encodes CASSGGGQETQYF. The rearrangement uses TRBV9 and TRBJ2-5; 7 bases match TRBD1. Per germline, CDR1 SGDLS and CDR2 YYNGEE. The CDR3 runs 13 residues. The ends lost 7 bases at V and 2 bases at J; junction bases unmatched: 5.